A selection of T cell receptor beta chains follows, all from one sample in a study of PD-L1 blockade in urothelial cancer. Only in-frame clones appear in the TCRdb table, and some are missing; sequencing was by immunoSEQ multiplex PCR. The sample has some 42,000 clones, 81% seen once. The input for sequencing was PBMCs, taken around atezolizumab (anti-PD-L1) treatment. All receptors derive from a man between 70 and 80 years old with urothelial cancer. CDR3s include the opening cysteine and the closing phenylalanine or tryptophan. Fields, in order: D gene, J gene, V gene, clone size, CDR3 protein, CDR3 DNA. D genes are given only for firm matches. Clone sizes are given selectively: once, few, many, or a class where the clone is expanded.

.,TRBJ2-7,TRBV4-1,.,CASSPTRDRSFRDFSYEQYF,TGCGCCAGCAGCCCGACCCGGGACAGATCATTCCGGGACTTCTCCTACGAGCAGTACTTC
TRBD1,TRBJ2-5,TRBV5-1,.,CASSSRQGEGETQYF,TGCGCCAGCAGCTCAAGACAGGGGGAAGGCGAGACCCAGTACTTC
TRBD1,TRBJ1-5,TRBV18,.,CASEYQTGTILSNQPQHF,TGTGCCAGCGAATACCAGACAGGGACAATTCTTAGCAATCAGCCCCAGCATTTT
TRBD1,TRBJ2-1,TRBV25-1,once,CASSTGTGDYNEQFF,TGTGCCAGCAGCACCGGGACAGGGGACTACAATGAGCAGTTCTTC
.,TRBJ2-7,TRBV4-1,.,CASSQDGGAPAGEQYF,TGCGCCAGCAGCCAAGACGGAGGGGCCCCGGCGGGGGAGCAGTACTTC
.,TRBJ1-5,TRBV7-2,once,CASSPQGNQPQHF,TGTGCCAGCAGCCCACAGGGAAATCAGCCCCAGCATTTT
TRBD1,TRBJ2-1,TRBV4-3,.,CASSQGRGQGRNEQFF,TGCGCCAGCAGCCAAGGTCGAGGACAGGGGCGGAATGAGCAGTTCTTC
TRBD1,TRBJ1-4,TRBV5-8,.,CASSGTGVGDEKLFF,TGTGCCAGCAGCGGAACAGGGGTGGGGGATGAAAAACTGTTTTTT
TRBD1,TRBJ2-5,TRBV5-1,once,CASSLEGQSQETQYF,TGCGCCAGCAGCTTGGAGGGACAGAGCCAAGAGACCCAGTACTTC
TRBD2,TRBJ2-1,TRBV6-6,.,CASSLAGGPVNEQFF,TGTGCCAGCAGCCTAGCGGGAGGGCCGGTTAATGAGCAGTTCTTC
.,TRBJ2-1,TRBV5-6,.,CASSFGGVGNEQFF,TGTGCCAGCAGCTTCGGGGGAGTGGGGAATGAGCAGTTCTTC
TRBD1,TRBJ2-7,TRBV7-9,.,CASSYWTGSSSSYEQYF,TGTGCCAGCAGCTACTGGACAGGCTCGTCCAGCTCCTACGAGCAGTACTTC